This T cell receptor beta chain was recovered during a study of beta chain features in type 1 diabetes. A note on this clone: Its matching antigen is unknown.

This CDR3 has 14 residues. Trimming removed 2 bases at V and 1 base at J, with 8 bases between. Germline CDR1 reads MGHDK; CDR2 reads SYGVNS. It was via CD45RO/CCR7/CD25/CD127/CD95/CD27 that CD4+ naive, central memory, regulatory and stem cell-like memory cells were sorted. Sequencing targeted expressed TCRB transcripts, as all isolated RNA had been reverse transcribed. Data came from immunoSEQ multiplex PCR; TCRdb stores just in-frame clones and leaves some out. In the table there are about 640,000 clones, around 12% of which are singletons. Findings and limits, study-wide: TCRB CDR3 length was moderately but significantly reduced in all four CD4+ subsets of Type 1 diabetes patients. VDJ junctions in type 1 diabetes patients carried more deletions and fewer insertions. A definitive answer on HLA type influencing TCRB rearrangement was not reached here. Amplification by PCR could prefer shorter templates, with the same effect in patients and controls.

V usage is TRBV25-1 and J usage is TRBJ1-2; D unresolved. Sequenced material: naive CD4+ T cells from blood. The receptor was isolated from a man aged 25-45 years with type 1 diabetes. In DNA form, the CDR3 reads TGTGCCAGCAGTGAAGCTGGGAGTAACTATGGCTACACCTTC. It specifies CASSEAGSNYGYTF.